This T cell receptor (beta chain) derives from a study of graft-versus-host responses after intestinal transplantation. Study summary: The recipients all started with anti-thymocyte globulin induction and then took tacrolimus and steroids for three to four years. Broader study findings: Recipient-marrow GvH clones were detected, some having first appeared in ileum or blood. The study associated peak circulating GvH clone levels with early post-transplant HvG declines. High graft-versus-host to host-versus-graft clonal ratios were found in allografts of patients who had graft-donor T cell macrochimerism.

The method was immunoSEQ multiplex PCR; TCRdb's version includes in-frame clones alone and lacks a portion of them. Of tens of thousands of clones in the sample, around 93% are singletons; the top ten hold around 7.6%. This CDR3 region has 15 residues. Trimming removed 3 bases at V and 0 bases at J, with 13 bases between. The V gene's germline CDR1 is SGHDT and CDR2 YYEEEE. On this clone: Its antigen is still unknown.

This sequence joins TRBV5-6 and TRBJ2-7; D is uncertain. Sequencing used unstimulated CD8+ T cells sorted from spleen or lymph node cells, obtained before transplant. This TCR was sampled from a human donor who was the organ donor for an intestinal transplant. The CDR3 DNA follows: TGTGCCAGCAGCTACTATGGACCTCTCTCCTACGAGCAGTACTTC. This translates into CASSYYGPLSYEQYF.